Each of the 8 T cell receptor beta chains below was sequenced from the same sample in a study of cytomegalovirus exposure and HLA in healthy donors. Primers for the PCR totalled 60 Vbeta and 13 Jbeta. Data came from immunoSEQ multiplex PCR; TCRdb stores just in-frame clones and leaves some out. Of more than 65,000 clones listed, about four fifths are singletons. Sequencing was performed on PBMCs. Receptor source: a man in his late teens or twenties in good health and CMV-seronegative.

The table lists this clone with a count of one. The rearrangement joins TRBV7-2 to TRBJ2-7, with a possible D match to TRBD1 (6 bases). The CDR3 contains 15 residues. Between the trimmed V and J ends, which lost 7 bases and 4 bases, there was a span of 20 bases. Germline values: CDR1 SGHTA, CDR2 FQGNSA. DNA for the CDR3: TGTGCCAGCACCGTCAATACAGGGTTAGTGTACGAGCAGTACTTC. Translating gives CASTVNTGLVYEQYF.

The table lists this clone with a count of one. The chain couples TRBV30 to TRBJ1-2; possible D gene TRBD1, 6 bases. V was trimmed by 5 bases and J by 8 bases, leaving 18 bases between them. This CDR3 is built from 13 residues. Germline CDR1 reads GTSNPN; CDR2 reads SVGIG (reference sequence). In DNA form, the CDR3 reads TGTGCCTGGGGGGTAGGGGGGGCGGACGGCTACACCTTC. The encoded protein is CAWGVGGADGYTF.

This CDR3 reads CASSIGGGYEQYF. In nucleotides, the CDR3 is TGTGCCAGTAGTATAGGCGGCGGCTACGAGCAGTACTTC. This chain links TRBV19 with TRBJ2-7, with unresolved D. This CDR3 contains 13 residues. V dropped 1 base and J dropped 3 bases, with 7 bases sitting between them. Germline assignment: CDR1 LNHDA and CDR2 SQIVND (reference sequence).

V gene TRBV27 combines with J gene TRBJ2-7; weak D call: TRBD1 (6 bases). The germline V and J ends were trimmed by 6 bases and 4 bases, with 13 bases remaining between them. There are 13 residues in the CDR3. Germline lookup yields CDR1 MNHEY and CDR2 SMNVEV (reference sequence). For the CDR3, the DNA is TGTGCCAGCAGATCAGGGGACGGGTACGAGCAGTACTTC. Its protein is CASRSGDGYEQYF.

The rearrangement uses TRBV2 and TRBJ2-1; TRBD2 might be the D (5 bases). The ends were cut back, 6 bases at V and 8 bases at J, with 20 bases in the middle. In germline, CDR1 is SNHLY, CDR2 FYNNEI. The CDR3 spans 15 residues. In DNA form, the CDR3 reads TGTGCCAGCAGATACGAGCGGCTAGGTTCTTATGAGCAGTTCTTC. This translates into CASRYERLGSYEQFF.

The rearrangement links TRBV5-4 to TRBJ1-6; no definite D call. V was cut by 1 base and J by 11 bases, with 10 bases left in between. Looked up from germline, CDR1 is SGHNT and CDR2 is YYREEE (reference sequence). This CDR3 is built from 13 residues. The CDR3 here is CASSLPVPAPLHF. CDR3 nucleotides: TGTGCCAGCAGCTTGCCGGTTCCGGCACCCCTCCACTTT.

This clone was found a few times. The rearrangement uses TRBV2 and TRBJ1-1; TRBD1 aligns across 8 bases. CDR3 length: 14 residues. With V trimmed by 7 bases and J by 4 bases, 8 bases remained unmatched. CDR1 is SNHLY and CDR2 is FYNNEI in the germline V gene. The CDR3: CASTRTGIGTEAFF. The CDR3, as DNA: TGTGCCAGCACCCGGACAGGGATAGGCACTGAAGCTTTCTTT.

The V gene is TRBV28, the J gene TRBJ2-7, with a weak D call TRBD2 (6 bases). The CDR3 is 12 amino acids. Germline V CDR1 and CDR2: MDHEN, SYDVKM. The V end was cut by 3 bases, the J end by 13 bases, with 16 bases between. CDR3 in amino acids: CASSLGLVNPYF. CDR3 in DNA: TGTGCCAGCAGTTTGGGACTTGTAAATCCCTACTTC.